These 3 T cell receptor beta chains originate from one sample sequenced in a study of T-cell memory formation after mild COVID-19. One entry per CDR3 protein, called by TCRdb with MiXCR from the 5' RACE reads. Of 250,000 to 400,000 distinct CDR3 sequences listed, around 15% were seen once; the top ten hold 21%. Sequencing used PBMCs or a T cell subset sorted from them (not recorded which). These receptors were obtained from a man between 18 and 29 years old who had mild COVID-19 (a few samples of this study predate the infection). Cell type and time point are not known.

The chain recombines TRBV11-2 with TRBJ2-1, with D possibly being TRBD1 (5 bases). Germline V gene lookup returns CDR1 SGHAT and CDR2 FQNNGV. The CDR3 runs 12 residues. V was clipped by 8 bases and J by 5 bases, with 10 bases between them. The CDR3 spells CASQGTNNEQFF. The CDR3, as DNA: TGTGCCAGCCAGGGCACCAACAATGAGCAGTTCTTC. Drawing the rest from reference TRBV11-2 and TRBJ2-1, the complete variable domain is EAGVAQSPRYKIIEKRQSVAFWCNPISGHATLYWYQQILGQGPKLLIQFQNNGVVDDSQLPKDRFSAERLKGVDSTLKIQPAKLEDSAVYLCASQGTNNEQFFGPGTRLTVL.

This clonotype was found a few times. The chain carries TRBV12-3 or TRBV12-4 and TRBJ1-1; D gene uncertain. V lost 2 bases, J lost 4 bases, and 8 bases lay in between. This CDR3 is 13 amino acids long. The CDR3 DNA follows: TGTGCCAGCAGTTTAATTTGGGGCACTGAAGCTTTCTTT. Translated: CASSLIWGTEAFF.

This clonotype came up a few times. This sequence joins TRBV29-1 and TRBJ2-7; tentative D call: TRBD2 (6 bases). Trimming took off 4 bases at V and 6 bases at J, with 16 bases between the two ends. Germline V gene data show CDR1 as SQVTM and CDR2 as ANQGSEA. The CDR3 is 13 amino acids. CDR3 DNA sequence: TGCAGCGTTGTCCTCGGGGGTTCTGGCGAGCAGTACTTC. Amino acid sequence: CSVVLGGSGEQYF.